The subject of this entry is one T cell receptor (beta chain). The data derive from a study of graft-versus-host responses after intestinal transplantation. Data came from immunoSEQ multiplex PCR; TCRdb stores just in-frame clones and leaves some out. There are 15,000 to 20,000 clones in the sample; 80% occur only once, and roughly 18% lies in the top ten. To release intraepithelial and lamina propria lymphocytes, the graft tissue was processed. The sequence was obtained from a human patient who received an intestinal transplant, so some T cells may come from the graft donor. Here the sequenced sample was ileum tissue, taken approximately 97 days after intestinal transplant.

This CDR3 is CATRAGLHEDTGELFF. CDR3 coding DNA: TGTGCTACCCGAGCTGGGCTTCACGAGGACACCGGGGAGCTGTTTTTT. The chain uses TRBV12-5 and TRBJ2-2; D ambiguous. This CDR3 comprises 16 residues. V was cut by 10 bases and J by 3 bases, with 21 bases left in between. Germline V gene sequence: CDR1 LGHNT, CDR2 FRNRAP.